This T cell receptor (beta chain) was profiled in a study of CD8 T cells in Susac syndrome. CD8+ and CD4+ T cells from blood underwent TCR beta sequencing, which was carried out in a high-throughput format. Negative isolation was applied to CD8+ and CD4+ T cells, and FACS enrichment was applied to TEMRA cells. In regard to this clonotype: Its antigen is currently unknown.

Study-wide results and caveats: The study acknowledged a relatively small number of individuals in its TCR sequencing and HLA analysis.

Reverse transcription used roughly 0.5 to 1 ug RNA and random hexamers. Coverage of TCR beta CDR3 amplification by immunoSEQ multiplex PCR extended to 54 Vbeta and 13 Jbeta. TCRdb analysed the immunoSEQ multiplex PCR reads with MiXCR anew, one entry per CDR3 protein. The sample yields just over 150,000 distinct CDR3 sequences, roughly 95% seen once. The sequence was collected from a human donor with multiple sclerosis. The sequenced sample was CD8+ T cells from PBMCs.

CDR3 residues: CASSPRLAGEETQYF. CDR3 nucleotides: TGTGCCAGCAGCCCACGACTAGCGGGGGAAGAGACCCAGTACTTC. The chain links TRBV13 to TRBJ2-5; 12 bases map to TRBD2. Trimming removed 5 bases from V and 3 bases from J; junction bases left unmatched: 4. Germline V gene sequence: CDR1 PRHDT, CDR2 FYEKMQ (reference sequence). CDR3 length equals 15 residues.